Below, 20 T cell receptor beta chains from the same sample are listed, as sequenced in a study of CD8+CD57+ T cells in acquired aplastic anemia. Genomic DNA, the template, was used for profiling of the TCR beta VDJ and CDR3. TCRdb passed the reads through MiXCR, listing each CDR3 protein once. In the table there are some 170,000 distinct CDR3 sequences, roughly 48% of which are singletons. Those patients picked for sequencing had displayed CD8+CD57+ cell expansion on flow cytometry. Sequencing used sorted CD4+, CD8+, or CD8+CD57+ T cells (not recorded which) from PBMCs. These receptors originate from a human donor with aplastic anemia.

There are many counts of this clonotype. The chain joins TRBV11-2 to TRBJ2-7; 9 nucleotides align to TRBD1. Germline trimming cut 4 bases from V and 1 base from J; bases unmatched to any gene: 8. The CDR3 is 16 amino acids. Germline V lookup: CDR1 SGHAT, CDR2 FQNNGV. The CDR3 bases are TGTGCCAGCAGCTCGTCCTCCGGGACAGGGTCCTACGAGCAGTACTTC. It yields the protein CASSSSSGTGSYEQYF.

The rearrangement links TRBV2 to TRBJ2-7, with 13 bases lining up with TRBD2. The CDR3 has 16 amino acids. The germline V gene has CDR1 SNHLY and CDR2 FYNNEI. J was trimmed by 0 bases and V by 6 bases; bases with no gene match: 5. The DNA of the CDR3 is TGTGCCAGCAGACGACTAGCGGGAGGAGGCTCCTACGAGCAGTACTTC. Its translation: CASRRLAGGGSYEQYF.

This clonotype was recorded many times. The genes are TRBV29-1 and TRBJ1-2; weak D call: TRBD1 (5 bases). The CDR3 length is 11 residues. V lost 3 bases and J 7 bases, leaving 9 bases between the germline ends. The germline CDR1 and CDR2 sequences are SQVTM and ANQGSEA. The CDR3 DNA follows: TGCAGCGTTGAGGCAGGGACTGGCTACACCTTC. It yields the protein CSVEAGTGYTF.

This clonotype was seen at least ten times. The V call is TRBV20-1, the J call TRBJ1-6; D possibly corresponds to TRBD1 (6 bases). Germline values: CDR1 DFQATT, CDR2 SNEGSKA (reference sequence). V lost 0 bases and J lost 9, with 12 bases in between. The CDR3 spans 14 residues. The CDR3 DNA follows: TGCAGTGCTAGAGATGTGCAGGGGAGTTCACCCCTCCACTTT. This translates into CSARDVQGSSPLHF.

This clonotype was seen repeatedly, ten times or more. The rearrangement uses TRBV20-1 and TRBJ2-7; 8 positions match TRBD1. The CDR3 is 14 amino acids. J was trimmed by 3 bases and V by 3 bases; bases with no gene match: 7. Germline assignment: CDR1 DFQATT and CDR2 SNEGSKA (reference sequence). The CDR3 region is CSASGQGRDYEQYF. The CDR3 DNA is TGCAGTGCTAGTGGACAGGGACGCGACTACGAGCAGTACTTC.

The rearrangement uses TRBV3-1 and TRBJ2-7, with D tentatively TRBD1 (5 bases). The CDR3 sequence is 14 residues long. V was cut by 1 base and J by 4 bases, with 11 bases left in between. Germline loops: CDR1 LGHDT, CDR2 YNNKEL (reference sequence). CDR3 coding DNA: TGTGCCAGCAGCCAAGCACAGGCCCAATACGAGCAGTACTTC. This sequence encodes CASSQAQAQYEQYF.

This chain connects TRBV5-1 to TRBJ2-7; D is possibly TRBD1 or TRBD2 (6 bases each). The V and J ends lost 3 bases and 2 bases respectively, with 18 bases between them. CDR1 is SGHRS and CDR2 is YFSETQ in the germline V gene. The CDR3 spans 16 residues. CDR3 in amino acids: CASSSGDLTGTYEQYF. CDR3 sequence (DNA): TGCGCCAGCAGCTCAGGGGACTTGACCGGGACCTACGAGCAGTACTTC.

This clonotype has just one count. The V call is TRBV14, the J call TRBJ2-1, with 12 bases that match TRBD2. Germline CDR1 SGHDN, CDR2 FVKESK. There are 20 residues in the CDR3. Trimming at V came to 1 base and at J to 3 bases, leaving 13 bases not matched to a gene. CDR3 nucleotides: TGTGCCAGCAGCCAAGTTCGTCTAGCGGGGGGGATTTTCGTCTACAATGAGCAGTTCTTC. Protein sequence: CASSQVRLAGGIFVYNEQFF.

The chain uses TRBV5-1 and TRBJ2-1, with D perhaps TRBD1 or TRBD2 (5 bases each). V dropped 3 bases and J dropped 4 bases, with 11 bases sitting between them. The CDR3 length is 14 residues. Germline assignment: CDR1 SGHRS and CDR2 YFSETQ. The CDR3 DNA follows: TGCGCCAGCAGCTCCGGGACGAATTACAATGAGCAGTTCTTC. Translation gives CASSSGTNYNEQFF.

The CDR3 DNA follows: TGTGCCATCAGTGAGTCCGGTGTCGGTGAGCAGTTCTTC. Translation gives CAISESGVGEQFF. The chain links TRBV10-3 to TRBJ2-1; D not certain. V was cut by 0 bases and J by 9 bases, with 9 bases left in between. CDR1 and CDR2 from the germline V gene are ENHRY and SYGVKD. The CDR3 covers 13 residues.

There are a few counts of this clonotype. CDR3 sequence reads: CASSPPTGNTEAFF. For the CDR3, the DNA is TGTGCCAGCAGCCCCCCCACAGGGAACACTGAAGCTTTCTTT. This sequence joins TRBV3-1 and TRBJ1-1; D is perhaps TRBD1 (5 bases). V lost 4 bases and J 1 base, leaving 10 bases between the germline ends. CDR3 length: 14 amino acids. Germline lookup yields CDR1 LGHDT and CDR2 YNNKEL (reference sequence).

The CDR3: CAISGGTPGDGETQYF. Here the CDR3 DNA reads TGTGCCATCTCGGGCGGGACACCGGGGGATGGAGAGACCCAGTACTTC. This chain connects TRBV10-3 to TRBJ2-5; D could derive from TRBD1 or TRBD2 (6 bases each). Germline CDR1 ENHRY, CDR2 SYGVKD. The CDR3 has 16 amino acids. Trimming took off 8 bases at V and 4 bases at J, with 23 bases between the two ends.

This clonotype was counted a single time. The rearrangement uses TRBV11-2 and TRBJ2-1, with 15 nucleotides matching TRBD2. Germline trimming cut 5 bases from V and 6 bases from J; bases unmatched to any gene: 5. There are 16 residues in the CDR3. CDR1 and CDR2 (germline): SGHAT, FQNNGV. The CDR3 bases are TGTGCCAGCAGCCGGGGACTAGCGGGGGGCGCCAATGAGCAGTTCTTC. Its protein is CASSRGLAGGANEQFF.

The CDR3 DNA is TGTGCCAGCTCTACCGATACGCGGACGAACACTGAAGCTTTCTTT. Translated, it gives CASSTDTRTNTEAFF. The genes are TRBV18 and TRBJ1-1; no reliable D call. The CDR3 sequence is 15 residues long. The germline gives CDR1 KGHSH, CDR2 LQKENI. The V gene lost 6 bases and the J gene lost 1 base, with 15 bases spanning the gap.

The sample holds one count of this clonotype. The chain couples TRBV19 to TRBJ2-1; D is possibly TRBD2 (7 bases). The ends were cut back, 3 bases at V and 6 bases at J, with 12 bases in the middle. CDR3 length equals 14 residues. Germline V gene sequence: CDR1 LNHDA, CDR2 SQIVND (reference sequence). The CDR3 sequence: CASSIGGPSNEQFF. Here the CDR3 DNA reads TGTGCCAGTAGTATCGGGGGGCCGAGCAATGAGCAGTTCTTC.

This clonotype appeared many times. The genes are TRBV7-9 and TRBJ1-3; D gene uncertain. Looked up from germline, CDR1 is SEHNR and CDR2 is FQNEAQ (reference sequence). The CDR3 has 15 residues. V was cut by 5 bases and J by 0 bases, with 11 bases left in between. The CDR3 nucleotides read TGTGCCAGCAGCCCCGGCGGGAGCTCTGGAAACACCATATATTTT. This translates into CASSPGGSSGNTIYF.

This clonotype appeared a single time. This chain connects TRBV7-9 to TRBJ1-1; D is unclear. The CDR3 sequence is 14 residues long. Germline CDR1 and CDR2: SEHNR and FQNEAQ (reference sequence). Trimming removed 1 base from V and 4 bases from J, with 10 bases in between. The CDR3 protein is CASSLVQPGTEAFF. CDR3 nucleotide sequence: TGTGCCAGCAGCTTAGTGCAGCCGGGCACTGAAGCTTTCTTT.

This clonotype was observed a handful of times. The chain combines TRBV19 with TRBJ1-4; D may be TRBD1 (6 bases). Germline V gene data show CDR1 as LNHDA and CDR2 as SQIVND (reference sequence). V was pared by 1 base and J by 8 bases, with 14 bases between. The length of the CDR3 is 15 residues. The CDR3 nucleotides read TGTGCCAGTAGTATAGGCGGGGGCGTTGGAGAAAAACTGTTTTTT. It specifies CASSIGGGVGEKLFF.

The chain combines TRBV19 with TRBJ1-3; D not resolved. The CDR3 sequence is 14 residues long. The germline V and J ends were trimmed by 3 bases and 2 bases, with 8 bases remaining between them. CDR1 and CDR2 from the germline V gene are LNHDA and SQIVND (reference sequence). The CDR3 coding sequence is TGTGCCAGTAGTATTTCTCTTACTGGAAACACCATATATTTT. Its translation: CASSISLTGNTIYF.

This clonotype turned up a few times. The chain uses TRBV20-1 and TRBJ2-5; 11 bases agree with TRBD2. The CDR3 covers 16 residues. J gave up 5 bases and V 2 bases, and 10 bases lay outside the gene matches. Per germline, CDR1 DFQATT and CDR2 SNEGSKA (reference sequence). The CDR3 nucleotides read TGCAGTGCTAGATTGGAACTAGCGGGGGAGGGGGAGACCCAGTACTTC. This translates into CSARLELAGEGETQYF.